The 23 T cell receptor beta chains in this list originate from one sample, sequenced in a study of OX40 agonist ivuxolimab in advanced cancers. Generated by immunoSEQ multiplex PCR, the TCRdb table keeps only in-frame clones and is missing some. The top ten clones hold about 37% of a sample with roughly 26,000 clones, approximately 85% of them seen once. The material was CD4+ or CD8+ T cells sorted from blood, obtained in a trial of the OX40 agonist ivuxolimab. Receptor source: an adult with an advanced solid tumor such as melanoma, head and neck, liver or kidney cancer.

With regard to this clone: The same CDR3 can be traced to other DNA sequences in this sample. CDR3 DNA: TGTGCCAGCAGGGGCACTGAAGCTTTCTTT. Its protein is CASRGTEAFF. The chain is built from TRBV6-6 and TRBJ1-1, with unresolved D. The CDR3 runs to 10 residues. Germline lookup yields CDR1 MNHNY and CDR2 SVGAGI (reference sequence). V lost 6 bases, J lost 4 bases, and 3 bases lay in between.

This chain links TRBV28 with TRBJ1-2; no clear D. This CDR3 has 15 residues. The V end lost 6 bases, the J end lost 4 bases, and 18 bases lay between the germline ends. Germline CDR1 is MDHEN and CDR2 is SYDVKM. CDR3 nucleotide sequence: TGTGCCAGCAGAGCGGACGGGGATTCCCTCTATGGCTACACCTTC. Amino acid sequence: CASRADGDSLYGYTF.

The chain carries TRBV7-2 and TRBJ1-2; TRBD1 aligns across 8 bases. Trimming took 5 bases from V and 8 from J; bases not matched to a gene: 16. CDR1 SGHTA and CDR2 FQGNSA come from the germline V gene. The CDR3 has 16 residues. The CDR3 spells CASSPWGTGGSEGYTF. Here the CDR3 DNA reads TGTGCCAGCAGCCCATGGGGGACAGGAGGCTCGGAGGGCTACACCTTC.

This sequence joins TRBV27 and TRBJ2-5; D perhaps matches TRBD2 (6 bases). The V gene lost 3 bases and the J gene lost 5 bases, with 10 bases spanning the gap. Per germline, CDR1 MNHEY and CDR2 SMNVEV (reference sequence). This CDR3 region has 13 residues. The CDR3 DNA is TGTGCCAGCAGTTTGCGGGATGGGGAGACCCAGTACTTC. Protein: CASSLRDGETQYF.

The chain carries TRBV14 and TRBJ2-3, with a tentative D call TRBD2 (5 bases). Per the germline V gene, CDR1 is SGHDN and CDR2 is FVKESK. This CDR3 comprises 17 residues. V shed 1 base and J shed 0 bases, with 14 bases lying between them. The CDR3: CASSQVMGGFSTDTQYF. As DNA, the CDR3 is TGTGCCAGCAGCCAAGTAATGGGCGGGTTTAGCACAGATACGCAGTATTTT.

This clone was seen once. The junction departs from germline at one end; a sequencing error may be responsible. Other DNA sequences in the sample encode the same CDR3. The CDR3 spells CASSEGWNTEAFF. The DNA of the CDR3 is TGCGCCAGCAGTGAGGGATGGAACACTGAAGCTTTCTTT. This sequence joins TRBV7-6 and TRBJ1-1; D uncertain. The V gene's germline CDR1 is SGHVS and CDR2 FNYEAQ. The CDR3 contains 13 residues. Complete variable domain (other parts from reference TRBV7-6 and TRBJ1-1): GAGVSQSPRYKVTKRGQDVALRCDPISGHVSLYWYRQALGQGPEFLTYFNYEAQQDKSGLPNDRFSAERPEGSISTLTIQRTEQRDSAMYRCASSEGWNTEAFFGQGTRLTVV.

V is TRBV5-1 and J is TRBJ2-5; 10 bases are shared with TRBD1. J gave up 4 bases and V 0 bases, and 0 bases lay outside the gene matches. This CDR3 comprises 14 residues. In germline, CDR1 is SGHRS, CDR2 YFSETQ. The CDR3 here is CASSLGTGGETQYF. The CDR3 nucleotides are TGCGCCAGCAGCTTGGGGACAGGGGGAGAGACCCAGTACTTC.

The rearrangement links TRBV6-5 to TRBJ2-1, with 10 nucleotides matching TRBD1. The V and J ends lost 5 bases and 4 bases, in that order; junction bases with no gene match: 5. CDR1 is MNHEY and CDR2 is SVGAGI in the germline V gene. This CDR3 has 15 residues. The CDR3 coding sequence is TGTGCCAGCAGTCCCGGGACAGGGGCTTACAATGAGCAGTTCTTC. It is translated as CASSPGTGAYNEQFF.

The rearrangement uses TRBV27 and TRBJ2-7, with D possibly matching TRBD2 (6 bases). Germline V gives CDR1 MNHEY, CDR2 SMNVEV (reference sequence). V was pared by 2 bases and J by 4 bases, with 15 bases between. The CDR3 totals 15 residues. The CDR3 DNA follows: TGTGCCAGCAGTTTAGAGGCGGGGCCGGGTTACGAGCAGTACTTC. Translating gives CASSLEAGPGYEQYF.

The V and J genes are TRBV5-4 and TRBJ1-2; no reliable D call. The CDR3 spans 13 residues. The germline V gene encodes CDR1 SGHNT and CDR2 YYREEE (reference sequence). V shed 6 bases and J shed 8 bases, with 17 bases lying between them. CDR3 coding DNA: TGTGCCAGCATCGTCCAACGGGGAAGCGGCTACACCTTC. Translating it yields CASIVQRGSGYTF.

This sequence joins TRBV9 and TRBJ2-5, with 12 nucleotides matching TRBD1. CDR1 SGDLS and CDR2 YYNGEE come from the germline V gene. The V gene end was trimmed by 3 bases and the J gene end by 5 bases; junction bases not matched to a gene: 5. The CDR3 totals 15 residues. CDR3 loop: CASSDGTGGQETQYF. As DNA, the CDR3 is TGTGCCAGCAGCGACGGGACAGGGGGCCAGGAGACCCAGTACTTC.

This clone was recorded once. V usage is TRBV7-9 and J usage is TRBJ1-5, with D possibly matching TRBD1 (5 bases). CDR3 length: 14 amino acids. V dropped 1 base and J dropped 8 bases, with 12 bases sitting between them. Germline CDR1 reads SEHNR; CDR2 reads FQNEAQ (reference sequence). The chain's CDR3 is CASSLGGGKEPQHF. The CDR3, as DNA: TGTGCCAGCAGCTTAGGCGGGGGGAAGGAGCCCCAGCATTTT.

The chain carries TRBV7-2 and TRBJ1-2; the D gene is possibly TRBD1 (5 bases). Between the trimmed V and J ends, which lost 10 bases and 4 bases, there was a span of 22 bases. The CDR3 has 15 amino acids. Germline lookup yields CDR1 SGHTA and CDR2 FQGNSA. The CDR3 DNA sequence: TGTGCCATTCCACCCTCAGGGAGCGATAGCTATGGCTACACCTTC. It translates to CAIPPSGSDSYGYTF.

The V gene is TRBV11-2, the J gene TRBJ2-7; 14 bases line up with TRBD2. V lost 5 bases to trimming and J lost 5 bases; unmatched junction nucleotides: 5. CDR1 is SGHAT, CDR2 FQNNGV, per germline. This CDR3 comprises 15 residues. CDR3 region: CASSPGTSGSNEQYF. Here the CDR3 DNA reads TGTGCCAGCAGCCCAGGGACTAGCGGGAGTAACGAGCAGTACTTC.

In this sample, this clone turned up once. This chain links TRBV11-1 with TRBJ2-7; possibly TRBD1 for D (5 bases). The CDR3 loop spans 13 amino acids. V was shortened by 5 bases and J by 2 bases, with 10 bases between the two germline ends. In germline, CDR1 is SGHAT, CDR2 FQDESV (reference sequence). The CDR3 bases are TGTGCCAGCAGCCCTGGGGCAACCTACGAGCAGTACTTC. It is translated as CASSPGATYEQYF. Drawing the rest from reference TRBV11-1 and TRBJ2-7, the complete variable domain is EAEVAQSPRYKITEKSQAVAFWCDPISGHATLYWYRQILGQGPELLVQFQDESVVDDSQLPKDRFSAERLKGVDSTLKIQPAELGDSAMYLCASSPGATYEQYFGPGTRLTVT.

This clone was detected only once. The V gene is TRBV27, the J gene TRBJ2-7; 7 nucleotides agree with TRBD2. The germline V gene encodes CDR1 MNHEY and CDR2 SMNVEV (reference sequence). The CDR3 loop spans 12 amino acids. Trimming took 2 bases from V and 6 from J; bases not matched to a gene: 1. CDR3 coding DNA: TGTGCCAGCAGTTTAGCGGGAGTCGAGCAGTACTTC. Protein: CASSLAGVEQYF.

This sequence joins TRBV7-9 and TRBJ2-5, with TRBD2 matching over 9 bases. V lost 0 bases, J lost 5 bases, and 7 bases stayed unmatched. Germline V gene sequence: CDR1 SEHNR, CDR2 FQNEAQ (reference sequence). The CDR3 length is 16 residues. CDR3 coding DNA: TGTGCCAGCAGCTTAGCGCCTAGCGGGAACCTTGAGACCCAGTACTTC. Translation gives CASSLAPSGNLETQYF.

The chain couples TRBV5-1 to TRBJ2-7; TRBD2 agrees at 9 bases. Germline lookup yields CDR1 SGHRS and CDR2 YFSETQ. The CDR3 runs 15 residues. Trimming took 0 bases from V and 2 from J; bases not matched to a gene: 3. CDR3 DNA: TGCGCCAGCAGCTTGGCGGCTAGCGGGACCTACGAGCAGTACTTC. Residues: CASSLAASGTYEQYF. The full variable domain, rest sourced from reference TRBV5-1 and TRBJ2-7, is KAGVTQTPRYLIKTRGQQVTLSCSPISGHRSVSWYQQTPGQGLQFLFEYFSETQRNKGNFPGRFSGRQFSNSRSEMNVSTLELGDSALYLCASSLAASGTYEQYFGPGTRLTVT.

The chain combines TRBV9 with TRBJ2-7; 9 bases agree with TRBD1. CDR3 size: 14 residues. In germline, CDR1 is SGDLS, CDR2 YYNGEE. Losses at the gene ends were 5 bases for V and 1 base for J; bases not matched to a gene: 4. The CDR3 here is CASSETGGSYEQYF. The DNA for the CDR3 is TGTGCCAGCAGTGAGACAGGGGGATCCTACGAGCAGTACTTC.

This rearrangement joins TRBV9 to TRBJ1-5; 10 bases align to TRBD1. The germline V gene encodes CDR1 SGDLS and CDR2 YYNGEE. This CDR3 spans 16 amino acids. J lost 8 bases, V lost 4 bases, and 12 bases had no gene match. The CDR3 here is CASSQGDRGAGEPQHF. The CDR3 region has the DNA TGTGCCAGCAGCCAAGGGGACAGGGGCGCGGGGGAGCCCCAGCATTTT.

V gene TRBV6-5 combines with J gene TRBJ2-1; no definite D call. Trimming stripped 6 bases from V and 8 bases from J, with 14 bases between. The CDR3 consists of 13 residues. Germline CDR1 and CDR2: MNHEY and SVGAGI. CDR3 DNA: TGTGCCAGCAGGGAAGTAGGCGATGATGAGCAGTTCTTC. It is translated as CASREVGDDEQFF.

The chain links TRBV4-2 to TRBJ1-5; no clear D. The CDR3 extends over 15 amino acids. Germline V lookup: CDR1 LGHNA, CDR2 YNFKEQ. V was trimmed by 5 bases and J by 3 bases, leaving 14 bases between them. CDR3 DNA sequence: TGTGCCAGCAGCTTAAGGTTATTTGACAATCAGCCCCAGCATTTT. Its translation is CASSLRLFDNQPQHF.

The rearrangement links TRBV7-9 to TRBJ1-5; D is unclear. The ends were cut back, 1 base at V and 0 bases at J, with 4 bases in the middle. This CDR3 contains 14 residues. Per germline, CDR1 SEHNR and CDR2 FQNEAQ (reference sequence). CDR3 protein: CASSLGVSNQPQHF. CDR3 bases: TGTGCCAGCAGCTTAGGGGTTAGCAATCAGCCCCAGCATTTT.